This T cell receptor beta chain was profiled in a study of blood T cell repertoires in COVID-19. Overall study context: COVID-19 samples from acute and convalescent phases originated in the United States, Italy and Spain. The cDNA or gDNA used as material had been derived from T cells, B-cell-depleted T cells, or PBMCs.

Profiling relied on immunoSEQ multiplex PCR, and the TCRdb table lists in-frame clones only, not all of them. There are around 130,000 clones in the sample; about 89% occur only once, and around 19% lies in the top ten. The CDR3 extends over 14 amino acids. The V gene's germline CDR1 is MNHNS and CDR2 SASEGT. V was trimmed by 3 bases and J by 8 bases, leaving 13 bases between them. This chain joins TRBV6-1 and TRBJ1-4; D remains unclear. The clonotype comes from a middle-aged man with active or convalescent COVID-19. Sequenced: peripheral blood. CDR3 loop: CASSDTSSGEKLFF. CDR3 coding DNA: TGTGCCAGCAGTGACACATCTAGCGGGGAAAAACTGTTTTTT.